A selection of T cell receptor beta chains follows, all from one sample in a study of T cells after yellow fever vaccination. From the 5' RACE reads, TCRdb called clonotypes with MiXCR, one entry per CDR3 protein. This table holds about 630,000 distinct CDR3 sequences, about 12% found once. The sequencing used PBMCs, collected on the day of the yellow fever booster vaccination. These receptors all come from a man between 25 and 39 years old who received the YFV17D yellow fever vaccine. The CDR3 runs from the conserved cysteine through the conserved F or W. A D gene is named only where the DNA matches it firmly. Size tells how often a clone was seen (once, few, many) or the class of an expanded clone, and some rows leave it out.

>TRBJ2-5|.|.|TRBV7-6
TGTGCCACCTTGCCGGGGGGCCTTGGTCGAGAGACCCAGTACTTC
CATLPGGLGRETQYF
>TRBJ2-7|.|.|TRBV7-9
TGTGCCAGCAGCTTAGAAGGCCCGATGAGATACGAGCAGTACTTC
CASSLEGPMRYEQYF
>TRBJ2-3|.|.|TRBV6-1
TGTGCCAGCAGTGAAAGGCGCGGGAACACAGATACGCAGTATTTT
CASSERRGNTDTQYF
>TRBJ1-1|.|.|TRBV5-5
TGTGCCAGCAGCTTGACTGCGAGGAGCACTGAAGCTTTCTTT
CASSLTARSTEAFF
>TRBJ2-2|TRBD1|many|TRBV5-1
TGCGCCAGCAGCAATGGACAGGGGGCCGGGGAGCTGTTTTTT
CASSNGQGAGELFF
>TRBJ2-3|TRBD2|.|TRBV7-8
TGTGCCAGCAGCTTAGCGGGAATGGCGGGAGGGCCGGGAGATACGCAGTATTTT
CASSLAGMAGGPGDTQYF
>TRBJ2-1|TRBD2|many|TRBV20-1
TGCAGTGCACCCCTAGCGGGCCACAATGAGCAGTTCTTC
CSAPLAGHNEQFF
>TRBJ2-2|TRBD2|few|TRBV7-3
TGTGCCAGCAGCCCCGGGACTAGGGTAGCTGGGGAGCTGTTTTTT
CASSPGTRVAGELFF
>TRBJ2-2|.|few|TRBV20-1
TGCAGTGCCTATCGGACTGTTACCACCGGGGAGCTGTTTTTT
CSAYRTVTTGELFF
>TRBJ2-1|TRBD2|.|TRBV20-1
TGCAGTGCTAAACCCCTAGCGGGAGAGTACAATGAGCAGTTCTTC
CSAKPLAGEYNEQFF
>TRBJ2-3|.|.|TRBV7-9
TGTGCCAGCAGCTTAGTTGACCTCGGGGATACGCAGTATTTT
CASSLVDLGDTQYF
>TRBJ1-1|.|.|TRBV6-1
TGTGCCAGCCCGAGCAGGGTGGGTGACACTGAAGCTTTCTTT
CASPSRVGDTEAFF
>TRBJ2-7|.|few|TRBV29-1
TGCAGCGTTGTCGACGGGTACGAGCAGTACTTC
CSVVDGYEQYF
>TRBJ2-5|.|many|TRBV5-1
TGCGCCAGCAGCCTCACTAGCATCCAAGAGACCCAGTACTTC
CASSLTSIQETQYF
>TRBJ2-3|.|.|TRBV21-1
TGTGCCAGCAGCGAAGGGTGCCGTACGCAGTATTTT
CASSEGCRTQYF
>TRBJ2-5|TRBD1|few|TRBV4-2
TGTGCCAGCAGCCAAGAAGAGGGACAGGGACAGACCCAGTACTTC
CASSQEEGQGQTQYF
>TRBJ2-1|.|few|TRBV29-1
TGCAGCGTAGGGAGACGGCCGGGGCCCTACAATGAGCAGTTCTTC
CSVGRRPGPYNEQFF
>TRBJ1-2|TRBD1|many|TRBV12-3/TRBV12-4
TGTGCCAGCAGTCACGGGACAGACTATGGCTACACCTTC
CASSHGTDYGYTF
>TRBJ2-3|.|.|TRBV20-1
TGCAGTGCTATTCGGCCCCTTAGCACAGATACGCAGTATTTT
CSAIRPLSTDTQYF
>TRBJ2-7|.|few|TRBV9
TGTGCCAGCAGCGTTTCCGGGACCAATCACTACGAGCAGTACTTC
CASSVSGTNHYEQYF
>TRBJ2-3|TRBD2|few|TRBV20-1
TGCAGTGCTAGACCGGCGGGAGCCACAGATACGCAGTATTTT
CSARPAGATDTQYF
>TRBJ2-7|TRBD2|few|TRBV20-1
TGCAGTTGGACTAGCGGGCCCTACGAGCAGTACTTC
CSWTSGPYEQYF
>TRBJ1-1|.|.|TRBV29-1
TGCAGCGTTGAAGTGGGACGTAGGACTGAAGCTTTCTTT
CSVEVGRRTEAFF